Below are 3 T cell receptor beta chains sequenced from a single sample in a study of CD8 T cells in Susac syndrome. A quantity of roughly 0.5 to 1 ug RNA underwent reverse transcription using random hexamers. TCRdb reprocessed the immunoSEQ multiplex PCR reads via MiXCR and lists one record per CDR3 protein. The table shows some 200,000 distinct CDR3 sequences, with 95% occurring only once. Sequencing was done on a sample of CD4+ T cells from PBMCs. These receptors originate from a human donor with multiple sclerosis.

The V call is TRBV19, the J call TRBJ2-1, with 9 positions matching TRBD1. CDR1 LNHDA and CDR2 SQIVND come from the germline V gene (reference sequence). The CDR3 has 16 residues. J was trimmed by 0 bases and V by 5 bases; bases with no gene match: 5. The CDR3 DNA is TGTGCCAGTAGTCTATCGGACAGGGGCTCCTACAATGAGCAGTTCTTC. It encodes CASSLSDRGSYNEQFF.

V gene TRBV29-1 combines with J gene TRBJ2-1, with 8 bases that match TRBD1. In germline, CDR1 is SQVTM, CDR2 ANQGSEA. CDR3 length equals 15 residues. With V trimmed by 7 bases and J by 5 bases, 13 bases remained unmatched. The CDR3 spells CSAPGTGFGHNEQFF. CDR3 in DNA: TGCAGCGCGCCCGGGACAGGCTTTGGTCACAATGAGCAGTTCTTC.

This chain connects TRBV20-1 to TRBJ2-5, with 8 bases aligning to TRBD2. V was pared by 4 bases and J by 0 bases, with 7 bases of the junction left unmatched. CDR3 size: 15 residues. Germline CDR1 DFQATT, CDR2 SNEGSKA (reference sequence). This CDR3 reads CSATERGRNQETQYF. CDR3 in DNA: TGCAGTGCTACGGAGCGGGGGCGAAACCAAGAGACCCAGTACTTC.